The 10 T cell receptor beta chains in this list originate from one sample, sequenced in a study of T cells after yellow fever vaccination. Each CDR3 protein gets one entry after TCRdb re-called the 5' RACE reads with MiXCR. The top ten clones hold 30% to 45% of a sample with nearly 70,000 distinct CDR3 sequences, around 7% of them seen once. Here the sequenced sample was CD8+ T cells sorted from PBMCs, taken about 49 days after the first yellow fever vaccination. The source of these receptors is a man younger than 30 who received the YFV17D yellow fever vaccine.

This clonotype was counted a few times. This chain joins TRBV10-3 and TRBJ2-3, with D perhaps assigned TRBD1 or TRBD2 (5 bases each). V was clipped by 8 bases and J by 0 bases, with 9 bases between them. Germline V gene lookup returns CDR1 ENHRY and CDR2 SYGVKD. This CDR3 is 13 amino acids long. CDR3 nucleotide sequence: TGTGCCATCTCGGGGCTTAGCACAGATACGCAGTATTTT. This translates into CAISGLSTDTQYF.

In its sample, this clonotype was seen many times. The CDR3 DNA sequence: TGTGCCAGCAGTGAATCTGGGGGCGGGGAGCTGTTTTTT. Translated: CASSESGGGELFF. The chain links TRBV25-1 to TRBJ2-2; tentatively, D is TRBD1 or TRBD2 (5 bases each). CDR1 is MGHDK and CDR2 is SYGVNS in the germline V gene. The CDR3 runs 13 residues. V was pared by 1 base and J by 7 bases, with 7 bases between.

This clonotype was detected a few times. The chain employs TRBV7-9 and TRBJ1-1; 7 bases map to TRBD1. Germline values: CDR1 SEHNR, CDR2 FQNEAQ (reference sequence). J was trimmed by 1 base and V by 3 bases; bases with no gene match: 2. This CDR3 is built from 14 residues. The CDR3 DNA is TGTGCCAGCAGCTTGAAGGGGGCGAACACTGAAGCTTTCTTT. This encodes CASSLKGANTEAFF.

This chain connects TRBV12-3 or TRBV12-4 to TRBJ1-5, with D possibly matching TRBD1 (6 bases). The ends were cut back, 1 base at V and 6 bases at J, with 13 bases in the middle. The CDR3 totals 15 residues. CDR3 bases: TGTGCCAGCAGTTTAGGGGACACGAAGATTCAGCCCCAGCATTTT. This sequence encodes CASSLGDTKIQPQHF.

This clonotype was seen a handful of times. The chain couples TRBV7-3 to TRBJ2-1, with 11 bases fitting TRBD1. CDR3 length: 15 residues. The V gene end was trimmed by 5 bases and the J gene end by 5 bases; junction bases not matched to a gene: 5. Looked up from germline, CDR1 is SGHTA and CDR2 is FQGTGA. The CDR3, as DNA: TGTGCCAGCAGCCTGGGACAGGGGGTTGACAATGAGCAGTTCTTC. The encoded protein is CASSLGQGVDNEQFF.

The sample holds a few counts of this clonotype. This chain uses TRBV7-9 with TRBJ2-1; 10 nucleotides match TRBD2. This CDR3 comprises 14 residues. V gave up 5 bases and J gave up 5 bases; unmatched junction bases: 3. The germline gives CDR1 SEHNR, CDR2 FQNEAQ (reference sequence). CDR3 sequence (DNA): TGTGCCAGCAGCCGGACTAGCGGAGACAATGAGCAGTTCTTC. Translation: CASSRTSGDNEQFF.

This clonotype was recorded many times. The chain combines TRBV15 with TRBJ2-5; D remains unclear. Germline values: CDR1 LNHNV, CDR2 YYDKDF (reference sequence). Trimming left V 0 bases short and J 5 bases short, with 10 bases between. This CDR3 is built from 14 residues. The CDR3 here is CATSRDRASETQYF. The CDR3 DNA is TGTGCCACCAGCAGAGATAGGGCTTCCGAGACCCAGTACTTC. The full variable domain, rest sourced from reference TRBV15 and TRBJ2-5, is DAMVIQNPRYQVTQFGKPVTLSCSQTLNHNVMYWYQQKSSQAPKLLFHYYDKDFNNEADTPDNFQSRRPNTSFCFLDIRSPGLGDTAMYLCATSRDRASETQYFGPGTRLLVL.

This clonotype has just one count. CDR3 bases: TGTGCCAGCAGCTTACCAGGGTGGGAGACCCAGTACTTC. As protein: CASSLPGWETQYF. V is TRBV7-9 and J is TRBJ2-5; possible D gene TRBD1, 5 bases. The CDR3 contains 13 residues. Germline lookup yields CDR1 SEHNR and CDR2 FQNEAQ (reference sequence). V lost 2 bases to trimming and J lost 5 bases, with 9 bases between them.

Many counts were recorded for this clonotype. The chain joins TRBV12-3 or TRBV12-4 to TRBJ2-5; either TRBD1 or TRBD2 may fit D (5 bases each). The CDR3 covers 14 residues. With 4 bases removed from V and 5 bases from J, the gap between germline ends came to 14 bases. The CDR3: CASSSGTSTETQYF. In nucleotides, the CDR3 is TGTGCCAGCAGTTCGGGGACCTCCACGGAGACCCAGTACTTC.

The chain combines TRBV5-1 with TRBJ2-2; no reliable D call. V lost 0 bases to trimming and J lost 1 base, with 4 bases between them. The CDR3 is made up of 14 amino acids. Germline CDR1 reads SGHRS; CDR2 reads YFSETQ. CDR3 sequence reads: CASSLVGNTGELFF. CDR3 coding DNA: TGCGCCAGCAGCTTGGTAGGGAACACCGGGGAGCTGTTTTTT.